Described below is a single T cell receptor (beta chain) sequence and its context. Antigen: not known. This CDR3 spans 15 amino acids. Germline V gene lookup returns CDR1 DFQATT and CDR2 SNEGSKA (reference sequence). V lost 6 bases and J lost 6; bases outside the gene matches: 9. RNA transcripts provided the source from which TCR beta CDR3 regions were amplified. HTBI primers drove first-round RT-PCR of the TCR CDR3. TCRdb processed the multiplex PCR reads anew with MiXCR; each CDR3 protein has one entry. This table has fewer than 750,000 distinct CDR3 sequences, roughly 15% appearing once. This entry belongs to a study of T cells in Graves' hyperthyroidism and ophthalmopathy. General observations from the study: Ophthalmopathy onset followed model prediction by a median about 6.5 months. A 13 V-J model separated ophthalmopathy from stable hyperthyroidism.

The PBMCs were taken from around 9 ml of fresh peripheral blood. The sequence came from a woman aged 45-65 years with Graves' ophthalmopathy. Sequencing was carried out using blood. The chain combines TRBV20-1 with TRBJ2-1; TRBD2 agrees at 12 bases. The CDR3 loop is CSARRLAGVGNEQFF. Written as DNA, the CDR3 is TGCAGTGCCCGTAGACTAGCGGGAGTCGGCAATGAGCAGTTCTTC.